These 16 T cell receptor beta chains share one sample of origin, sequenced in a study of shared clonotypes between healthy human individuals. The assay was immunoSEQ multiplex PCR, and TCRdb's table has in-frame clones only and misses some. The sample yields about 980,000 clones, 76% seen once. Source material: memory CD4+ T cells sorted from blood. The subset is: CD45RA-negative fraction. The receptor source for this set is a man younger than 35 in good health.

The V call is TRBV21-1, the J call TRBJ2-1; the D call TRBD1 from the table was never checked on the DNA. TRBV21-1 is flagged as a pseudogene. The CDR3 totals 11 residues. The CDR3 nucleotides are TGTGCCAGCAGCAGACAATGGGAGCAGTTCTTC. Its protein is CASSRQWEQFF.

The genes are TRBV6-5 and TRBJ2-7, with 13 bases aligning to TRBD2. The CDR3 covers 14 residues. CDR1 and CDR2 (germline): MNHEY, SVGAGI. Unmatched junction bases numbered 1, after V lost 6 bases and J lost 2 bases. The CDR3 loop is CASRGLAGTYEQYF. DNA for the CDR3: TGTGCCAGCAGGGGACTAGCGGGGACCTACGAGCAGTACTTC.

The CDR3 protein is CASSLRSSVSTDTQYF. The CDR3 DNA sequence: TGCGCCAGCAGCCTTAGGTCGTCTGTGAGCACAGATACGCAGTATTTT. This chain links TRBV4-1 with TRBJ2-3; D unresolved. V gave up 4 bases and J gave up 0 bases, with 14 bases separating them. The CDR3 spans 16 residues. CDR1 is MGHRA and CDR2 is YSYEKL in the germline V gene.

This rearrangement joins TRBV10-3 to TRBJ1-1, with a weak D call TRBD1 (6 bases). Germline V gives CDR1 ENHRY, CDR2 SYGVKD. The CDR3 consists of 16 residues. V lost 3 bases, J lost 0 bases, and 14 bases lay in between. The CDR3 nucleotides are TGTGCCATCAGTGACGCCCCGGGACACCTGAACACTGAAGCTTTCTTT. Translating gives CAISDAPGHLNTEAFF.

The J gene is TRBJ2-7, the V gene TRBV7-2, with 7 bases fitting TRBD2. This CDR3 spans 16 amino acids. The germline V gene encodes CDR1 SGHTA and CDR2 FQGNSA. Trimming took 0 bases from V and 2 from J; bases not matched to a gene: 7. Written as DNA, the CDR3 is TGTGCCAGCAGCTTAGCTGGCGGGAGCCTCCCCTACGAGCAGTACTTC. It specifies CASSLAGGSLPYEQYF.

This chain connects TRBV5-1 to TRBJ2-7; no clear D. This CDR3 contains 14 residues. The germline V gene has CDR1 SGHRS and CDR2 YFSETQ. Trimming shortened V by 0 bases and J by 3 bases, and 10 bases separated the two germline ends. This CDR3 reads CASSLVPGSYEQYF. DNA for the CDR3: TGCGCCAGCAGCTTGGTGCCAGGAAGCTACGAGCAGTACTTC.

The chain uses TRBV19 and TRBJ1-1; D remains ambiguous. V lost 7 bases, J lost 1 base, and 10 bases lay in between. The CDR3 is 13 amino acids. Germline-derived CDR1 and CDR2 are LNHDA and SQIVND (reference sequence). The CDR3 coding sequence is TGTGCCAGTATTCCGACCTGGAACACTGAAGCTTTCTTT. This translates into CASIPTWNTEAFF.

The CDR3 region is CASSQDIAAATNEKLFF. Written as DNA, the CDR3 is TGTGCCAGCAGCCAAGATATCGCCGCAGCAACTAATGAAAAACTGTTTTTT. This sequence joins TRBV4-2 and TRBJ1-4; D gene unclear. Germline CDR1 LGHNA, CDR2 YNFKEQ. This CDR3 has 17 residues. V lost 0 bases, J lost 0 bases, and 11 bases lay in between.

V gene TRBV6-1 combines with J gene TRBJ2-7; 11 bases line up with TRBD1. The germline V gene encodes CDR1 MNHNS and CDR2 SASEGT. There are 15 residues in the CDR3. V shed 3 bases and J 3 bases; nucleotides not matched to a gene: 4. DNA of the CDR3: TGTGCCAGCAGTGATAGGGGGACAGGGGGCTACGAGCAGTACTTC. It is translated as CASSDRGTGGYEQYF.

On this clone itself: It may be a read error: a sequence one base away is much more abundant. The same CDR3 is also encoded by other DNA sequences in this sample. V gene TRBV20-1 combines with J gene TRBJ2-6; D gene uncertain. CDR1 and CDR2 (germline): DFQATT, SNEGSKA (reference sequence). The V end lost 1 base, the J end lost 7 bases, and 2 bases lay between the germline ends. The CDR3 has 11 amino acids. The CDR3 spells CSARGANVLTF. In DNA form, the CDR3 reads TGCAGTGCTAGAGGAGCCAACGTCCTGACTTTC.

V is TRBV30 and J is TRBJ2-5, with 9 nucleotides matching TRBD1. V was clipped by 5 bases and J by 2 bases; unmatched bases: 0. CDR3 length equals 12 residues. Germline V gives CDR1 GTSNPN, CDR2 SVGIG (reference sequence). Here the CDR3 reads CAWDRGQETQYF. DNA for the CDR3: TGTGCCTGGGACAGGGGGCAAGAGACCCAGTACTTC.

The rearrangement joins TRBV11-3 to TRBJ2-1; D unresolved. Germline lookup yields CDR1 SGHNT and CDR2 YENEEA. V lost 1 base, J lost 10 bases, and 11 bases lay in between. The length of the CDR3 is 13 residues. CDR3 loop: CASSLGTTSEQFF. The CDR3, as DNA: TGTGCCAGCAGCTTAGGTACCACCTCGGAGCAGTTCTTC. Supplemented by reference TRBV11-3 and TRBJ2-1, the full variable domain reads EAGVVQSPRYKIIEKKQPVAFWCNPISGHNTLYWYLQNLGQGPELLIRYENEEAVDDSQLPKDRFSAERLKGVDSTLKIQPAELGDSAVYLCASSLGTTSEQFFGPGTRLTVL.

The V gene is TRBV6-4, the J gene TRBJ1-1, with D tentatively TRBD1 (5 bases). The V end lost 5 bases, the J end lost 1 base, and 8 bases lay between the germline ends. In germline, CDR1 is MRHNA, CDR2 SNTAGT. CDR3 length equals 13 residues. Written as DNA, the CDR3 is TGTGCCAGCAGTCAGGGCGGGAACACTGAAGCTTTCTTT. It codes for CASSQGGNTEAFF.

The CDR3 nucleotides read TGTGCCAGCAGCTTAGCTCAGGGATTGAATTCACCCCTCCACTTT. Translated: CASSLAQGLNSPLHF. V usage is TRBV7-2 and J usage is TRBJ1-6; TRBD1 might be the D (5 bases). The CDR3 sequence is 15 residues long. Deletions cut 0 bases from V and 7 bases from J, with 10 bases between. The germline V gene encodes CDR1 SGHTA and CDR2 FQGNSA.

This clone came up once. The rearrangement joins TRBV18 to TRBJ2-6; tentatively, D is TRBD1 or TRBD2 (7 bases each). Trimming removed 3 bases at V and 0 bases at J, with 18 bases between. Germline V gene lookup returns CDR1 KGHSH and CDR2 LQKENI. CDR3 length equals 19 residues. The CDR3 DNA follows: TGTGCCAGCTCACCCCAGGGGGGGGTGTTGGCCTCTGGGGCCAACGTCCTGACTTTC. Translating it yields CASSPQGGVLASGANVLTF. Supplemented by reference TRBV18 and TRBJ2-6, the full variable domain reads NAGVMQNPRHLVRRRGQEARLRCSPMKGHSHVYWYRQLPEEGLKFMVYLQKENIIDESGMPKERFSAEFPKEGPSILRIQQVVRGDSAAYFCASSPQGGVLASGANVLTFGAGSRLTVL.

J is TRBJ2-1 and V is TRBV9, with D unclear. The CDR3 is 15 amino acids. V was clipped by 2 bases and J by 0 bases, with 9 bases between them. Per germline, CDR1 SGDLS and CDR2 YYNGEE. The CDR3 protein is CASSVSLVSYNEQFF. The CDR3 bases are TGTGCCAGCAGCGTTAGTCTGGTCTCCTACAATGAGCAGTTCTTC.